The rows below give T cell receptor beta chains drawn from one sample of a study of T-cell memory formation after mild COVID-19. TCRdb re-derived calls from the 5' RACE reads in MiXCR, one entry per CDR3 protein. The sample holds fewer than 650,000 distinct CDR3 sequences, around 15% seen once. Input material: PBMCs or a T cell subset sorted from them (not recorded which). The receptors here all came from an adult woman who had mild COVID-19 (a few samples of this study predate the infection). Cell type and time point are not known. CDR3s include the opening cysteine and the closing phenylalanine or tryptophan. The order of the fields is CDR3 protein, CDR3 DNA, D gene, J gene, V gene, clone size. D genes are given only for firm matches. Size values are once, few and many counts, or a class for expanded clones, and some rows have none.

CDR3: CASSDGTSGNNEQFF
DNA: TGTGCCAGCAGTGACGGGACTAGCGGGAACAATGAGCAGTTCTTC
D: TRBD2
J: TRBJ2-1
V: TRBV6-5
size: NA

CDR3: CASSPRRNTEAFF
DNA: TGTGCCAGCTCACCACGGAGGAACACTGAAGCTTTCTTT
D: NA
J: TRBJ1-1
V: TRBV18
size: many

CDR3: CASRGQGKGAGGRANTGELFF
DNA: TGTGCCAGCAGGGGACAGGGGAAAGGAGCGGGAGGGAGGGCGAACACCGGGGAGCTGTTTTTT
D: NA
J: TRBJ2-2
V: TRBV12-3/TRBV12-4
size: NA

CDR3: CASSVQGRGFF
DNA: TGTGCCAGCAGTGTCCAAGGACGCGGGTTCTTC
D: NA
J: TRBJ2-1
V: TRBV2
size: NA

CDR3: CASSLWGNEQYF
DNA: TGTGCCAGCAGTTTATGGGGGAACGAGCAGTACTTC
D: NA
J: TRBJ2-7
V: TRBV28
size: NA

CDR3: CAWSRRGGRQPQHF
DNA: TGTGCCTGGAGTAGGAGGGGGGGGAGGCAGCCCCAGCATTTT
D: NA
J: TRBJ1-5
V: TRBV30
size: few

CDR3: CSARTSGETQYF
DNA: TGCAGTGCTAGGACTAGCGGAGAGACCCAGTACTTC
D: TRBD2
J: TRBJ2-5
V: TRBV20-1
size: many

CDR3: CASSGLAGDGYEQFF
DNA: TGTGCCAGTAGCGGACTAGCGGGAGATGGTTATGAGCAGTTCTTC
D: TRBD2
J: TRBJ2-1
V: TRBV19
size: NA

CDR3: CASSLDRYSPLHF
DNA: TGTGCCAGCAGCTTGGATCGGTATTCACCCCTCCACTTT
D: NA
J: TRBJ1-6
V: TRBV5-4
size: NA

CDR3: CASSLPLRSKGRYYGYTF
DNA: TGTGCCAGCAGTTTGCCCCTCCGTTCGAAGGGAAGGTACTATGGCTACACCTTC
D: NA
J: TRBJ1-2
V: TRBV12-3/TRBV12-4
size: few

CDR3: CSARLDSYEQYF
DNA: TGCAGTGCTCGACTAGACTCCTACGAGCAGTACTTC
D: NA
J: TRBJ2-7
V: TRBV20-1
size: NA